This T cell receptor beta chain was recovered during a study of cytomegalovirus exposure and HLA in healthy donors. V lost 4 bases to trimming and J lost 0 bases; unmatched junction nucleotides: 12. This CDR3 has 19 residues. The germline gives CDR1 SGHRS, CDR2 YFSETQ. This PCR relied on a set of 60 Vbeta primers and 13 Jbeta primers. Authors' data handling: A follow-up analysis tallied around 80 million unique TCR beta chains, roughly 11 million shared. Assay: immunoSEQ multiplex PCR; the TCRdb copy retains only in-frame clones and omits some. V and J calls and clone size come straight from that table; D and trimming were deduced from the DNA. The table lists 150,000 or so clones, over 70% of them singletons, with approximately 1.3% in the top ten. As concerns this clone: Its matching antigen is unknown.

Notes on the study in general: In an earlier analysis, in roughly 600 donors, most V segments appeared productive either ~87% or ~30% of the time. TRBV6-2, TRBV6-3 and other indistinguishable V segments were excluded. There were three CMV-associated chains whose specificity for CMV antigens was confirmed in vitro.

The sample consisted of PBMCs. The rearrangement joins TRBV5-1 to TRBJ2-1, with 11 bases that match TRBD2. The TCR comes from a man between 50 and 59 years old in good health and CMV-seropositive. The CDR3 loop reads CASSLLGIAGGSSYNEQFF. The CDR3 DNA follows: TGCGCCAGCAGCCTTCTCGGGATAGCGGGGGGGAGCTCCTACAATGAGCAGTTCTTC.